What follows are 7 T cell receptor beta chains derived from one specimen sequenced in a study of CD8 T cells in ankylosing spondylitis. Findings and limits, study-wide: It appeared that ankylosing spondylitis blood was characterized by a TCR beta motif of fewer than ten highly homologous variants.

Their antigens are not known. TCRdb reprocessed the 5' RACE reads via MiXCR and lists one record per CDR3 protein. The table lists hundreds of thousands of distinct CDR3 sequences, 20% to 30% of them singletons. Sequenced sample: blood, either unsorted or a sorted T cell fraction (not recorded which). These TCRs come from a male donor with ankylosing spondylitis.

Only a few counts were recorded for this clonotype. The chain carries TRBV28 and TRBJ2-7; maybe TRBD2 (6 bases). CDR1 and CDR2 from the germline V gene are MDHEN and SYDVKM. The CDR3 length is 12 residues. The V end was cut by 6 bases, the J end by 6 bases, with 12 bases between. The CDR3 spells CASRGLTSEQYV. The DNA of the CDR3 is TGTGCCAGCAGGGGACTCACTAGCGAGCAGTACGTC.

This clonotype was seen repeatedly, ten times or more. The rearrangement joins TRBV24-1 to TRBJ1-1, with TRBD1 matching over 8 bases. Germline CDR1 and CDR2: KGHDR and SFDVKD. Trimming took 7 bases from V and 6 from J; bases not matched to a gene: 12. The CDR3 has 15 residues. The CDR3 DNA is TGTGCCACCAGAGGCCCAAGGCAGGGACAGGCTGAAGCTTTCTTT. Translation gives CATRGPRQGQAEAFF.

This clonotype came up a few times. The V call is TRBV7-6, the J call TRBJ2-1, with a weak D call TRBD2 (6 bases). This CDR3 is 16 amino acids long. The V gene lost 1 base and the J gene lost 6 bases, with 16 bases spanning the gap. Germline lookup yields CDR1 SGHVS and CDR2 FNYEAQ. Here the CDR3 reads CASSLVVLSGFNEQFF. The CDR3 DNA reads TGTGCCAGCAGCTTAGTCGTATTGAGCGGGTTCAATGAGCAGTTCTTC.

This clonotype was observed many times. This rearrangement joins TRBV12-3 or TRBV12-4 to TRBJ2-2; 14 bases are shared with TRBD2. V shed 5 bases and J 7 bases; nucleotides not matched to a gene: 6. CDR3 length equals 16 residues. The CDR3 sequence: CASSRGLAGVSGELFF. CDR3 bases: TGTGCCAGCAGTCGGGGACTAGCGGGAGTGAGCGGGGAGCTGTTTTTT.

This clonotype was picked up a small number of times. The gene calls are TRBV4-2 and TRBJ2-1, with D maybe TRBD2 (6 bases). CDR1 and CDR2 from the germline V gene are LGHNA and YNFKEQ. The CDR3 runs to 17 residues. Trimming left V 4 bases short and J 10 bases short, with 26 bases between. CDR3 in amino acids: CASSRRGTGVLTREQFF. The CDR3 nucleotides are TGTGCCAGCAGCCGAAGAGGCACGGGAGTCCTAACGAGGGAGCAGTTCTTC.

The genes are TRBV20-1 and TRBJ2-3; no clear D gene. Looked up from germline, CDR1 is DFQATT and CDR2 is SNEGSKA (reference sequence). The CDR3 is made up of 14 amino acids. Deletions cut 5 bases from V and 4 bases from J, with 16 bases between. The CDR3 bases are TGCAGTGCTGATTCACGACTTAGGGCAGATACGCAGTATTTT. Translation gives CSADSRLRADTQYF.

The V call is TRBV7-8, the J call TRBJ1-1; D call uncertain. This CDR3 is built from 13 residues. Germline values: CDR1 SGHVS, CDR2 FQNEAQ. The V end lost 0 bases, the J end lost 7 bases, and 9 bases lay between the germline ends. CDR3 sequence: CASSLAVQYEAFF. DNA of the CDR3: TGTGCCAGCAGCTTAGCGGTTCAGTATGAAGCTTTCTTT. The whole variable domain, remainder taken from reference TRBV7-8 and TRBJ1-1, is GAGVSQSPRYKVAKRGQDVALRCDPISGHVSLFWYQQALGQGPEFLTYFQNEAQLDKSGLPSDRFFAERPEGSVSTLKIQRTQQEDSAVYLCASSLAVQYEAFFGQGTRLTVV.